This is a list of T cell receptor beta chains from one sample in a study of T cells in Graves' hyperthyroidism and ophthalmopathy. TCRdb re-called the multiplex PCR reads with MiXCR, one entry per CDR3 protein. The table has approximately 400,000 distinct CDR3 sequences, approximately 15% seen once. Specimen: blood. These receptors were obtained from a woman aged 25 to 39 with Graves' ophthalmopathy. Both conserved end residues are part of each CDR3. Fields, in order: V gene, J gene, clone size, D gene, CDR3 DNA, CDR3 protein. A D gene is named only where the DNA matches it firmly. The listing skips clone size in some rows; elsewhere it reads once, few, many or a size class.

TRBV12-5,TRBJ1-2,.,.,TGTGCTAGTGGTTTGGTACTCTCGGGTCGGGATCGACTCGGTGGCTACACCTTC,CASGLVLSGRDRLGGYTF
TRBV2,TRBJ2-1,many,.,TGTGCCAGCAGTACCGTTCTTTGGGATAACAATGAGCAGTTCTTC,CASSTVLWDNNEQFF
TRBV6-5,TRBJ1-5,.,.,TGTGCCAGCAGTTACTCCGAGACCCAGCCCCAGCATTTT,CASSYSETQPQHF
TRBV30,TRBJ1-6,many,.,TGTGCCTGGAGTGGAAATTCACCCCTCCACTTT,CAWSGNSPLHF
TRBV20-1,TRBJ2-3,many,.,TGCAGTGCTAGAGTAGACACCACAGATACGCAGTATTTT,CSARVDTTDTQYF
TRBV6-2/TRBV6-3,TRBJ2-7,few,.,TGTGCCAGCAGTCGCAGGGCGTACGAGCAGTACTTC,CASSRRAYEQYF
TRBV11-3,TRBJ2-5,many,.,TGTGCCAGCGGACAAGCCCACCAAGAGACCCAGTACTTC,CASGQAHQETQYF
TRBV2,TRBJ2-2,many,.,TGTGCCAGCAGGTTGTTAGGAGGGAGCAACACCGGGGAGCTGTTTTTT,CASRLLGGSNTGELFF
TRBV7-9,TRBJ1-1,many,TRBD1,TGTGCCAGCGAACCAGGGGGGTTGGGTGCAGTGGGGCGTGAAGCTTTCTTT,CASEPGGLGAVGREAFF
TRBV10-3,TRBJ1-2,many,.,TGTGCCATCAGGTCCGGGTCCCAGGATGGCTACACCTTC,CAIRSGSQDGYTF
TRBV29-1,TRBJ1-1,many,TRBD1,TGCAGCGTTGAAGTCCTGGACAGGGAATATGGTGAGACCCCGATGAACACTGAAGCTTTCTTT,CSVEVLDREYGETPMNTEAFF
TRBV10-3,TRBJ2-1,many,TRBD2,TGTGCCATCAGCTTGACTAGCGGGGTCTACAATGAGCAGTTCTTC,CAISLTSGVYNEQFF
TRBV5-5,TRBJ2-7,many,TRBD2,TGTGCCAGCAGCCGGACTAGCGGGGTCACCTACGAGCAGTACTTC,CASSRTSGVTYEQYF
TRBV13,TRBJ2-5,many,.,TGTGCCAGCAGCTCACGACAAAACACCGTATATAAGGGGGAGACCCAGTACTTC,CASSSRQNTVYKGETQYF
TRBV20-1,TRBJ2-7,many,.,TGCAGTGCTAGGGCGTCAGGGAGAACCTACGAGCAGTACTTC,CSARASGRTYEQYF
TRBV20-1,TRBJ2-5,many,.,TGCAGTGCTAGCCAGGGCCGGACCCAGTACTTC,CSASQGRTQYF
TRBV29-1,TRBJ2-2,.,.,TGCAGCGTTGCCGAGCTCCAGAACACCGGGGAGCTGTTTTTT,CSVAELQNTGELFF
TRBV6-1,TRBJ2-5,many,TRBD2,TGTGCCAGCACCACGACTAGCGGGGTTAGGGAGACCCAGTACTTC,CASTTTSGVRETQYF
TRBV3-1,TRBJ2-2,many,.,TGTGCCAGCAGCCACAGGGTCCTCACCGGGGAGCTGTTTTTT,CASSHRVLTGELFF
TRBV2,TRBJ2-5,many,.,TGTGCCAGCAGGAACTGGGGGCAGGGTGGTATAGAGACCCAGTACTTC,CASRNWGQGGIETQYF
TRBV28,TRBJ1-1,many,.,TGTGCCAGCAGTTTCCAGCAGTACACTGAAGCTTTCTTT,CASSFQQYTEAFF
TRBV25-1,TRBJ2-7,many,.,TGTGCCAGCAGTGAATACGGAGGGCTGGGGACGGCCACCTACGAGCAGTACTTC,CASSEYGGLGTATYEQYF
TRBV2,TRBJ1-1,.,.,TGTGCCAGCAAACCCCTGCCCCTGACAGAAGCTTTCTTT,CASKPLPLTEAFF
TRBV24-1,TRBJ1-1,many,.,TGTGCCACCAGTGGCGGAGGGGGGAAGAACACTGAAGCTTTCTTT,CATSGGGGKNTEAFF
TRBV5-6,TRBJ2-2,.,TRBD2,TGTGCCAGCAGCATCCCGGGAGGAGGGGAGCTGTTTTTT,CASSIPGGGELFF
TRBV27,TRBJ2-1,.,.,TGTGCCAGCGGGGAAAAAGGGAGTGAGCAGTTCTTC,CASGEKGSEQFF